These T cell receptor beta chains were read from a single sample in a study of shared clonotypes between healthy human individuals. Sequencing used immunoSEQ multiplex PCR; TCRdb keeps in-frame clones, though not all of them. Among 500,000 to 650,000 clones listed, roughly 79% were seen once. Sequencing input: PBMCs. The receptors shown here come from a woman between 40 and 50 years old in good health. Some clones in this sample may be carry-over from other donors' samples. Each CDR3 is given with its conserved first and last residue. The D gene is left open where the match is weak. Rows give clone size only sometimes, using once, few, many, or a class for an expanded clone.

j_gene: TRBJ2-2; abundance: -; d_gene: -; v_gene: TRBV19; CDR3aa: CASTWSYTGELFF; CDR3nt: TGTGCCAGTACGTGGAGCTACACCGGGGAGCTGTTTTTT
j_gene: TRBJ2-5; abundance: -; d_gene: -; v_gene: TRBV9; CDR3aa: CASSGKTSSGTQYF; CDR3nt: TGTGCCAGCAGCGGAAAAACTAGCTCGGGGACCCAGTACTTC
j_gene: TRBJ1-4; abundance: -; d_gene: -; v_gene: TRBV30; CDR3aa: CAWSVHRDRLFF; CDR3nt: TGTGCCTGGAGTGTACACAGGGATCGGCTGTTTTTT
j_gene: TRBJ1-5; abundance: once; d_gene: -; v_gene: TRBV28; CDR3aa: CASSLKGGWKPQHF; CDR3nt: TGTGCCAGCAGTTTAAAAGGAGGATGGAAGCCCCAGCATTTT
j_gene: TRBJ2-3; abundance: -; d_gene: -; v_gene: TRBV28; CDR3aa: CASSLLGGSPDTQYF; CDR3nt: TGTGCCAGCAGTTTATTGGGGGGATCACCCGATACGCAGTATTTT
j_gene: TRBJ1-1; abundance: -; d_gene: TRBD1; v_gene: TRBV7-3; CDR3aa: CASSSDRRGEAFF; CDR3nt: TGTGCCAGCAGCTCGGACAGGCGGGGTGAAGCTTTCTTT
j_gene: TRBJ2-1; abundance: -; d_gene: -; v_gene: TRBV25-1; CDR3aa: CASSGSGPKGGLYNEQFF; CDR3nt: TGTGCCAGCAGTGGTAGCGGCCCCAAGGGCGGTTTGTACAATGAGCAGTTCTTC
j_gene: TRBJ1-3; abundance: -; d_gene: TRBD1; v_gene: TRBV7-8; CDR3aa: CASSKEPRAGTGSAGNTIYF; CDR3nt: TGTGCCAGCAGTAAAGAGCCTAGAGCCGGGACAGGGAGCGCTGGAAACACCATATATTTT
j_gene: TRBJ1-1; abundance: -; d_gene: -; v_gene: TRBV5-1; CDR3aa: CASSLDLGVTEAFF; CDR3nt: TGCGCCAGCAGCTTGGATCTGGGGGTCACTGAAGCTTTCTTT
j_gene: TRBJ2-3; abundance: -; d_gene: TRBD2; v_gene: TRBV5-1; CDR3aa: CASSLTSGSTDTQYF; CDR3nt: TGCGCCAGCAGCTTAACTAGCGGTAGCACAGATACGCAGTATTTT
j_gene: TRBJ1-5; abundance: -; d_gene: -; v_gene: TRBV28; CDR3aa: CASSRPNQPQHF; CDR3nt: TGTGCCAGCAGTCGACCCAATCAGCCCCAGCATTTT
j_gene: TRBJ2-5; abundance: -; d_gene: -; v_gene: TRBV7-2; CDR3aa: CASSLQGETQYF; CDR3nt: TGTGCCAGCAGCTTACAGGGGGAGACCCAGTACTTC
j_gene: TRBJ2-3; abundance: -; d_gene: TRBD2; v_gene: TRBV30; CDR3aa: CAWDPGLAADTQYF; CDR3nt: TGTGCCTGGGACCCGGGACTAGCGGCCGATACGCAGTATTTT
j_gene: TRBJ1-2; abundance: -; d_gene: -; v_gene: TRBV6-5; CDR3aa: CASSPSGKVGYTF; CDR3nt: TGTGCCAGCAGTCCTTCAGGGAAAGTCGGCTACACCTTC
j_gene: TRBJ1-5; abundance: -; d_gene: -; v_gene: TRBV30; CDR3aa: CAWSPTGRDQPQHF; CDR3nt: TGTGCCTGGAGCCCTACAGGGAGGGATCAGCCCCAGCATTTT
j_gene: TRBJ2-6; abundance: -; d_gene: TRBD1; v_gene: TRBV11-2; CDR3aa: CASSLGPGQTRF; CDR3nt: TGTGCCAGCAGCTTAGGCCCGGGACAGACTCGATTC
j_gene: TRBJ2-7; abundance: few; d_gene: TRBD1; v_gene: TRBV6-1; CDR3aa: CASSEAGDRAEQYF; CDR3nt: TGTGCCAGCAGTGAAGCCGGGGACAGGGCCGAGCAGTACTTC
j_gene: TRBJ1-5; abundance: few; d_gene: -; v_gene: TRBV21-1; CDR3aa: CASSKDLSGTQPQHF; CDR3nt: TGTGCCAGCAGCAAAGATTTGTCGGGGACTCAGCCCCAGCATTTT
j_gene: TRBJ2-5; abundance: -; d_gene: -; v_gene: TRBV19; CDR3aa: CASRLQGQETQYF; CDR3nt: TGTGCCAGTAGATTACAGGGTCAAGAGACCCAGTACTTC
j_gene: TRBJ1-2; abundance: -; d_gene: -; v_gene: TRBV27; CDR3aa: CASSFGRDARGYTF; CDR3nt: TGTGCCAGCAGTTTTGGTAGGGACGCTAGGGGCTACACCTTC